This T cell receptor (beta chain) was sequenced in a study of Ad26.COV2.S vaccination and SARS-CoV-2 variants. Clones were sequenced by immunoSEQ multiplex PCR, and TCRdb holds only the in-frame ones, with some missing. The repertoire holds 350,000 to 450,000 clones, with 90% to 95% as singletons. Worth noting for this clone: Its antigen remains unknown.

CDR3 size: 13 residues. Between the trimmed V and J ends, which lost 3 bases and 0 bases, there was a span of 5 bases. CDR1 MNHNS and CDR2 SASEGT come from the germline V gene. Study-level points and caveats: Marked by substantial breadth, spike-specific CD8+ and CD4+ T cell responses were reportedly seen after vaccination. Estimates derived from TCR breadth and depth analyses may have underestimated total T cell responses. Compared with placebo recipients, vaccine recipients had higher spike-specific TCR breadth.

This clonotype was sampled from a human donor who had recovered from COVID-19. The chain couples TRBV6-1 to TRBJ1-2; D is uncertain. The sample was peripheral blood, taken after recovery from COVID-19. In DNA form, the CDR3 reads TGTGCCAGCAGTGACGGGCCTAACTATGGCTACACCTTC. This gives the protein CASSDGPNYGYTF.